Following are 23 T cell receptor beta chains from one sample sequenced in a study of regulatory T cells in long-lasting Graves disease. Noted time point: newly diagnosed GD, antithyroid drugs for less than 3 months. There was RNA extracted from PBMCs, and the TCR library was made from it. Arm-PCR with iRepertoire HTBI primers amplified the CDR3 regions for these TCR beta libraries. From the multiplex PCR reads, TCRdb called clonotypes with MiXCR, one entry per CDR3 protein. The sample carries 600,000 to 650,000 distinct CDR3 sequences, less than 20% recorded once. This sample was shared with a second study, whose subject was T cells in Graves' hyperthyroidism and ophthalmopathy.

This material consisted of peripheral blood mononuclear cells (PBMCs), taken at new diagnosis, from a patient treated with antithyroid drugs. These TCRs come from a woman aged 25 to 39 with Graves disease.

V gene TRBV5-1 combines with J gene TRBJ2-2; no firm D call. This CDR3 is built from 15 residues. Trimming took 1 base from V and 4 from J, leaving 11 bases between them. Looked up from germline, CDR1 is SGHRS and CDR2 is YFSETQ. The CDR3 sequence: CASSLSSDGTGELFF. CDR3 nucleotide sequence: TGCGCCAGCAGCTTGTCCTCTGACGGCACCGGGGAGCTGTTTTTT.

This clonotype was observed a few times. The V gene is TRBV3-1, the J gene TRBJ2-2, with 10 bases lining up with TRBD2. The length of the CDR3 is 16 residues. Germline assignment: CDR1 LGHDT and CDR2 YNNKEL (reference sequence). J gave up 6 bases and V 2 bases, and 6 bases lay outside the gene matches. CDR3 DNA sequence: TGTGCCAGCAGCCAACTCCTAGCGGGAGTAGCCGGGGAGCTGTTTTTT. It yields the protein CASSQLLAGVAGELFF.

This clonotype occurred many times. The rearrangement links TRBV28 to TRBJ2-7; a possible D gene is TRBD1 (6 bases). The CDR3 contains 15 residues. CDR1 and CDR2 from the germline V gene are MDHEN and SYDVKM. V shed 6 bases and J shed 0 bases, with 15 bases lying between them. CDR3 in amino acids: CASSPGDTHSYEQYF. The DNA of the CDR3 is TGTGCCAGCAGCCCCGGGGACACCCACTCCTACGAGCAGTACTTC.

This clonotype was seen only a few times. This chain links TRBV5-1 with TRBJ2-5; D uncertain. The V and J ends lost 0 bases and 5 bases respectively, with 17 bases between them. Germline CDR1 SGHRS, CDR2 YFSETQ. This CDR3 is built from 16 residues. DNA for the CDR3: TGCGCCAGCAGCTTGGAGTCTCTTCTAGTAGGGGAGACCCAGTACTTC. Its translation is CASSLESLLVGETQYF.

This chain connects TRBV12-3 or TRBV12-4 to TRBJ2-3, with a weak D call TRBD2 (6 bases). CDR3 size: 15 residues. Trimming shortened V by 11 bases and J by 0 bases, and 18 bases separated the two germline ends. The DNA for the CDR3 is TGTGCCCAAGCCTTTCGGGAGCATAGCACAGATACGCAGTATTTT. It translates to CAQAFREHSTDTQYF.

The CDR3 nucleotides are TGTGCCAGCAGCTTAGGGACTACCAACAATGAGCAGTTCTTC. Encoded protein: CASSLGTTNNEQFF. This chain uses TRBV5-4 with TRBJ2-1; 7 bases line up with TRBD2. This CDR3 is built from 14 residues. Germline V gene lookup returns CDR1 SGHNT and CDR2 YYREEE (reference sequence). Trimming removed 2 bases from V and 5 bases from J; junction bases left unmatched: 4.

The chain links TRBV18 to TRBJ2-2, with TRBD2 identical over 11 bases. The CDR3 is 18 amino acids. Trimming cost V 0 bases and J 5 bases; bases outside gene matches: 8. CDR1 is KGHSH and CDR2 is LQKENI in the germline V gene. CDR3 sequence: CASSPPLTSGSITGELFF. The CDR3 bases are TGTGCCAGCTCACCACCGCTCACTAGCGGGAGTATTACCGGGGAGCTGTTTTTT.

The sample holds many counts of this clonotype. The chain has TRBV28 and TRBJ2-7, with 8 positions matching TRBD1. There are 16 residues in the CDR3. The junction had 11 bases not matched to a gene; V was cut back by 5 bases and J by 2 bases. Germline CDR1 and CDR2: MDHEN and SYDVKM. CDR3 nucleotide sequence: TGTGCCAGCAGTAATCCCGACAGGGGCGCTGCCTACGAGCAGTACTTC. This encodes CASSNPDRGAAYEQYF.

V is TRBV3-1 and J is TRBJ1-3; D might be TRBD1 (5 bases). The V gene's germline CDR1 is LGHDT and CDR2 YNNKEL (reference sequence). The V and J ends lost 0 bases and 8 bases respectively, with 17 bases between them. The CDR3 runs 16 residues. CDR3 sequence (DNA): TGTGCCAGCAGCCAAGATCCCCCAGGGATCTTAGACACCATATATTTT. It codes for CASSQDPPGILDTIYF.

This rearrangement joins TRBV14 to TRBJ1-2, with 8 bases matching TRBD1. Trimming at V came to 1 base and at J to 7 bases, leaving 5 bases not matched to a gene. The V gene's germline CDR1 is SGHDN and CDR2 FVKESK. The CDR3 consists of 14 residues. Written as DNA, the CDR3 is TGTGCCAGCAGCCAAGTTCAGGACAGGGTTGGCTACACCTTC. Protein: CASSQVQDRVGYTF.

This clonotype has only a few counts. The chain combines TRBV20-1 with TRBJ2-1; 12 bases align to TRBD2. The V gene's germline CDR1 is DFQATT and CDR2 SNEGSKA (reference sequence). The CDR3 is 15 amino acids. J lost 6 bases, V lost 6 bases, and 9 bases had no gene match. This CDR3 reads CSAKALAGGPNEQFF. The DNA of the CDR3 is TGCAGTGCGAAGGCCCTAGCGGGAGGGCCCAATGAGCAGTTCTTC.

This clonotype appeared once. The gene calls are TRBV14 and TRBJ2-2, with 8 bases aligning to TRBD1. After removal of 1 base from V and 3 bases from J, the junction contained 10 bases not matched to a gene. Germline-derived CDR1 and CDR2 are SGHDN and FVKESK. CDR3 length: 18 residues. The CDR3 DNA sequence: TGTGCCAGCAGCCAAGGTAGGATTGCCAGGGGGCACACCGGGGAGCTGTTTTTT. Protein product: CASSQGRIARGHTGELFF.

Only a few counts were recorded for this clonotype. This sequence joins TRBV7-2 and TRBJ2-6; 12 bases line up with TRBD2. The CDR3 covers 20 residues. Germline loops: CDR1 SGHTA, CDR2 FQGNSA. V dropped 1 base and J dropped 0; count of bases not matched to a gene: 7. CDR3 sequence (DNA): TGTGCCAGCAGCTTAGGACTAGCGGGAGTTGACTACTCTGGGGCCAACGTCCTGACTTTC. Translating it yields CASSLGLAGVDYSGANVLTF.

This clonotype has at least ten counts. CDR3 residues: CATSRVNEQFF. CDR3 coding DNA: TGTGCCACTAGTAGGGTCAATGAGCAGTTCTTC. V and J are TRBV6-1 and TRBJ2-1, with unresolved D. Trimming removed 10 bases from V and 6 bases from J, with 10 bases in between. Germline V gives CDR1 MNHNS, CDR2 SASEGT. The CDR3 spans 11 residues.

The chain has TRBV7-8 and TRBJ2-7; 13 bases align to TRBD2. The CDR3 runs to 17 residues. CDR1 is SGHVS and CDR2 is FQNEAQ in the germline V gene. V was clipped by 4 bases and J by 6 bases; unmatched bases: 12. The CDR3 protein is CASSYVTSGREVFEQYF. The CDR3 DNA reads TGTGCCAGCAGCTACGTCACTAGCGGGAGGGAAGTCTTCGAGCAGTACTTC. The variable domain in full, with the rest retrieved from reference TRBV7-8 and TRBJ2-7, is GAGVSQSPRYKVAKRGQDVALRCDPISGHVSLFWYQQALGQGPEFLTYFQNEAQLDKSGLPSDRFFAERPEGSVSTLKIQRTQQEDSAVYLCASSYVTSGREVFEQYFGPGTRLTVT.

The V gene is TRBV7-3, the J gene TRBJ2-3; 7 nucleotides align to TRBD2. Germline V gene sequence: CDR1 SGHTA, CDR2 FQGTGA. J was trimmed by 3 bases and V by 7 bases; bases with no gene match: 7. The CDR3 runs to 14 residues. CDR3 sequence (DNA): TGTGCCAGCACCGACGTGGGGGGGACAGATACGCAGTATTTT. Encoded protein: CASTDVGGTDTQYF. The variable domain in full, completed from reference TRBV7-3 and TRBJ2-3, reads GAGVSQTPSNKVTEKGKYVELRCDPISGHTALYWYRQSLGQGPEFLIYFQGTGAADDSGLPNDRFFAVRPEGSVSTLKIQRTERGDSAVYLCASTDVGGTDTQYFGPGTRLTVL.

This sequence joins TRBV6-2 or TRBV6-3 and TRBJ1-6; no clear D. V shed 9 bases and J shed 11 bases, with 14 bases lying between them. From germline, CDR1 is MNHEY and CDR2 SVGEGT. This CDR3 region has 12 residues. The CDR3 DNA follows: TGTGCCAGTACAGCCGATCTGCCACCCCTCCACTTT. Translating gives CASTADLPPLHF.

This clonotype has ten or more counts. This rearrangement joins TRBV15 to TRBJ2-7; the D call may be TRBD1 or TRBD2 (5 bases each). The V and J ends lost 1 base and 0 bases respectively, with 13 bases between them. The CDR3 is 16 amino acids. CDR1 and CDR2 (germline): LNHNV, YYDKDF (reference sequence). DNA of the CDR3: TGTGCCACCAGCAGAGGAACCGGGACGATCTCCTACGAGCAGTACTTC. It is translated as CATSRGTGTISYEQYF.

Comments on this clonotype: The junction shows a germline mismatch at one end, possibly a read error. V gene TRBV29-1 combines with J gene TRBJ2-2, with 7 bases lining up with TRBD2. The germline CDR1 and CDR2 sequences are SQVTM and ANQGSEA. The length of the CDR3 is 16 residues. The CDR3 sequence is CSVALAQKGNTRELFF. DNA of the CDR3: TGCAGCGTCGCACTAGCGCAGAAAGGGAACACCAGGGAGCTGTTTTTT.

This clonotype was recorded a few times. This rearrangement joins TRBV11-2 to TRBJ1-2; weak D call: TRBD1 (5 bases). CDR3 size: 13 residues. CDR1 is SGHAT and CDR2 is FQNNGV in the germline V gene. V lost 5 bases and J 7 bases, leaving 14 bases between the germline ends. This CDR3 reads CASSRPGGRGYTF. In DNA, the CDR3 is TGTGCCAGCAGCCGCCCCGGGGGTCGTGGCTACACCTTC. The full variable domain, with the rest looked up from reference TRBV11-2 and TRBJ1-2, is EAGVAQSPRYKIIEKRQSVAFWCNPISGHATLYWYQQILGQGPKLLIQFQNNGVVDDSQLPKDRFSAERLKGVDSTLKIQPAKLEDSAVYLCASSRPGGRGYTFGSGTRLTVV.

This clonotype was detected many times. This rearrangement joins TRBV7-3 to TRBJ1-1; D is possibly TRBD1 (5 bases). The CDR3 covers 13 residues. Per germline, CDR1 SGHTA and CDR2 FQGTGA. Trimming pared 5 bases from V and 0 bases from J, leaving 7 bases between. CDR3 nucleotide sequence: TGTGCCAGCAGCCAACAGGTGAACACTGAAGCTTTCTTT. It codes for CASSQQVNTEAFF.

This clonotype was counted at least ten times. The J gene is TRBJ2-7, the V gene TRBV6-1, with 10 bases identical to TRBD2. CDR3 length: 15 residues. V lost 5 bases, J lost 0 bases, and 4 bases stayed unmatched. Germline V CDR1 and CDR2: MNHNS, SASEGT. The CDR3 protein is CASSMSGRVSYEQYF. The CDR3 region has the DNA TGTGCCAGCAGTATGAGCGGGAGGGTCTCCTACGAGCAGTACTTC.

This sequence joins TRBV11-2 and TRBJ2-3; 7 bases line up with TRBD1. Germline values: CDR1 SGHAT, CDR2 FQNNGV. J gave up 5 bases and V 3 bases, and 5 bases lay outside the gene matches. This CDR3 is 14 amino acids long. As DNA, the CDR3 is TGTGCCAGCAGCTTCCGGGGACAGAGAGATACGCAGTATTTT. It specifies CASSFRGQRDTQYF.